This T cell receptor beta chain stems from a study of OX40 agonist ivuxolimab in advanced cancers. Study at large: It was ivuxolimab, an agonistic anti-OX40 (CD134) antibody, that patients were treated with. Three patients, one with hepatocellular carcinoma and two with cutaneous melanoma, achieved partial responses. The eligibility criteria allowed prior anti-PD-1, anti-PD-L1 or anti-CTLA-4 therapy, and around 38% had some.

Clones were read by immunoSEQ multiplex PCR, and TCRdb kept only the in-frame ones, dropping some. The profile covers approximately 86,000 clones, with approximately 91% appearing a single time and 0.33% taken by the ten largest. The V gene lost 3 bases and the J gene lost 3 bases, with 13 bases spanning the gap. The length of the CDR3 is 15 residues. Germline V lookup: CDR1 SEHNR, CDR2 FQNEAQ (reference sequence). The chain joins TRBV7-9 to TRBJ2-3, with D unresolved. This specimen was CD4+ or CD8+ T cells sorted from blood, taken in a trial of the OX40 agonist ivuxolimab. The receptor was derived from an adult with an advanced solid tumor such as melanoma, head and neck, liver or kidney cancer. CDR3 sequence: CASSFSSIRTDTQYF. Written as DNA, the CDR3 is TGTGCCAGCAGCTTCTCAAGCATAAGAACAGATACGCAGTATTTT. The variable domain in full, with the rest retrieved from reference TRBV7-9 and TRBJ2-3, is DTGVSQNPRHKITKRGQNVTFRCDPISEHNRLYWYRQTLGQGPEFLTYFQNEAQLEKSRLLSDRFSAERPKGSFSTLEIQRTEQGDSAMYLCASSFSSIRTDTQYFGPGTRLTVL.